This entry lists 9 T cell receptor beta chains sequenced from one sample in a study of metastatic and nonmetastatic thyroid tumors. Among the patients, none had received any treatment before thyroid surgery. TCRdb reassembled clones from the PCR reads with MiXCR. The sample lists more than 13,000 clones, about 25% seen once, with about 8% in the top ten. Sequencing used blood. Receptors originate from a female donor with papillary thyroid cancer or a benign thyroid nodule (not recorded which). Some clones in this sample may be carry-over from other donors' samples.

Within the sample, this clone is medium-sized. The chain couples TRBV19 to TRBJ1-2; the D is unclear. The V end lost 4 bases, the J end lost 7 bases, and 13 bases lay between the germline ends. The CDR3 is 13 amino acids. Germline CDR1 reads LNHDA; CDR2 reads SQIVND (reference sequence). CDR3 amino acids: CASSTDRVRGYTF. DNA of the CDR3: TGTGCCAGTAGTACTGATAGGGTGCGTGGCTACACCTTC.

This clone has a count of ten or more. V gene TRBV6-1 combines with J gene TRBJ2-5; 7 nucleotides match TRBD2. The CDR3 has 16 amino acids. Germline V CDR1 and CDR2: MNHNS, SASEGT. Trimming cost V 8 bases and J 5 bases; bases outside gene matches: 17. CDR3 in amino acids: CASSTGFPGGRETQYF. In nucleotides, the CDR3 is TGTGCCAGCTCCACTGGGTTTCCGGGAGGTCGTGAGACCCAGTACTTC.

This clone showed up many times. The J gene is TRBJ1-2, the V gene TRBV5-6, with D possibly being TRBD1 (5 bases). The CDR3 length is 14 residues. V gave up 2 bases and J gave up 7 bases, with 15 bases separating them. Germline CDR1 SGHDT, CDR2 YYEEEE. CDR3 protein: CASSFGRGWGGYTF. In nucleotides, the CDR3 is TGTGCCAGCAGCTTCGGTAGGGGATGGGGTGGCTACACCTTC.

The CDR3 reads CASSEAGGPNEQFF. CDR3 bases: TGTGCCAGCAGTGAAGCGGGGGGGCCCAATGAGCAGTTCTTC. V gene TRBV2 combines with J gene TRBJ2-1; D may be TRBD2 (7 bases). Between the trimmed V and J ends, which lost 0 bases and 6 bases, there was a span of 9 bases. Germline lookup yields CDR1 SNHLY and CDR2 FYNNEI. This CDR3 is built from 14 residues.

Many counts were recorded for this clone. This chain connects TRBV5-4 to TRBJ1-2, with unresolved D. The CDR3 covers 13 residues. V was clipped by 1 base and J by 0 bases, with 4 bases between them. Germline CDR1 reads SGHNT; CDR2 reads YYREEE (reference sequence). CDR3 coding DNA: TGTGCCAGCAGCTTGTCGGCTAACTATGGCTACACCTTC. As protein: CASSLSANYGYTF.

By sample fraction, this clone is medium-sized. The chain has TRBV24-1 and TRBJ1-2, with a weak D call TRBD1 (6 bases). The CDR3 is 12 amino acids. CDR1 and CDR2 (germline): KGHDR, SFDVKD. The V end lost 4 bases, the J end lost 8 bases, and 10 bases lay between the germline ends. The CDR3 coding sequence is TGTGCCACCAGTGAATACAGGGACGGCTACACCTTC. Protein: CATSEYRDGYTF.

This clone occurred a few times. This chain joins TRBV10-1 and TRBJ1-1, with 8 nucleotides matching TRBD1. Trimming removed 3 bases from V and 3 bases from J; junction bases left unmatched: 6. This CDR3 comprises 15 residues. CDR1 WNHNN and CDR2 SYGVQD come from the germline V gene (reference sequence). As DNA, the CDR3 is TGCGCCAGCAGTGAAACAGGGGGAAGGCACACTGAAGCTTTCTTT. It is translated as CASSETGGRHTEAFF.

V and J are TRBV20-1 and TRBJ2-7; TRBD2 aligns across 7 bases. The CDR3 is 15 residues long. In germline, CDR1 is DFQATT, CDR2 SNEGSKA (reference sequence). Trimming took 3 bases from V and 0 from J; bases not matched to a gene: 8. The CDR3 here is CSARPWGGNSYEQYF. The CDR3 coding sequence is TGCAGTGCTAGGCCCTGGGGGGGAAACTCCTACGAGCAGTACTTC.

The rearrangement links TRBV19 to TRBJ2-7; TRBD2 is a possible D gene (6 bases). The V and J ends lost 3 bases and 8 bases respectively, with 20 bases between them. Germline V lookup: CDR1 LNHDA, CDR2 SQIVND (reference sequence). The CDR3 contains 15 residues. The chain's CDR3 is CASSILAGYEKKQYF. The DNA of the CDR3 is TGTGCCAGTAGTATTTTGGCGGGGTACGAGAAGAAGCAGTACTTC.